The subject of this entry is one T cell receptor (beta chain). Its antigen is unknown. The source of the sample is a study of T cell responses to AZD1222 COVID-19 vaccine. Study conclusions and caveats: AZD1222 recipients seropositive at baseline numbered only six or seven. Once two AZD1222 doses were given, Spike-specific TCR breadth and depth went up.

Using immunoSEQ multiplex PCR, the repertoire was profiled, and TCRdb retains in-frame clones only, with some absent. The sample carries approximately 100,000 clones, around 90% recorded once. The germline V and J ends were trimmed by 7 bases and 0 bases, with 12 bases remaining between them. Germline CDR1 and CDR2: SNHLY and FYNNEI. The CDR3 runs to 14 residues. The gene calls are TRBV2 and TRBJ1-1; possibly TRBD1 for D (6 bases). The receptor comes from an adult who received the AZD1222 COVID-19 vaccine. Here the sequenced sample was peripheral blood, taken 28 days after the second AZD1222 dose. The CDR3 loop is CASNPQGLNTEAFF. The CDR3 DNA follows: TGTGCCAGCAACCCACAGGGCTTGAACACTGAAGCTTTCTTT.